Below, 17 T cell receptor beta chains from the same sample are listed, as sequenced in a study of cytomegalovirus exposure and HLA in healthy donors. In the PCR, 60 Vbeta and 13 Jbeta primers were used. This table comes from immunoSEQ multiplex PCR, and its TCRdb copy is limited to in-frame clones, with some not included. This table has roughly 140,000 clones, 84% appearing once. Sequenced: PBMCs. These receptors came from a boy between 2 and 10 years old in good health and CMV-seronegative.

The rearrangement links TRBV27 to TRBJ2-7; a possible D gene is TRBD1 (5 bases). There are 17 residues in the CDR3. V lost 2 bases to trimming and J lost 1 base, with 18 bases between them. CDR1 and CDR2 from the germline V gene are MNHEY and SMNVEV (reference sequence). CDR3 sequence reads: CASSLERQPLLSYEQYF. CDR3 DNA: TGTGCCAGCAGTTTAGAGCGACAGCCTCTACTTTCCTACGAGCAGTACTTC.

The gene calls are TRBV6-1 and TRBJ2-1; 8 bases match TRBD1. Germline CDR1 and CDR2: MNHNS and SASEGT. CDR3 length: 15 amino acids. Trimming cost V 6 bases and J 3 bases; bases outside gene matches: 7. The CDR3 DNA reads TGTGCCAGCAGAGCACAGGGGGTCGGCTACAATGAGCAGTTCTTC. Its translation is CASRAQGVGYNEQFF.

The CDR3 loop reads CASSFRWAYNEQFF. The CDR3 DNA reads as TGTGCCAGCAGCTTTAGGTGGGCATACAATGAGCAGTTCTTC. This chain connects TRBV5-6 to TRBJ2-1, with no clear D. The V gene's germline CDR1 is SGHDT and CDR2 YYEEEE. The V gene lost 2 bases and the J gene lost 4 bases, with 10 bases spanning the gap. The CDR3 length is 14 residues.

This clone appeared a single time. The chain uses TRBV4-1 and TRBJ2-1; 12 positions match TRBD2. The CDR3 contains 18 residues. V was clipped by 0 bases and J by 3 bases; unmatched bases: 6. CDR1 is MGHRA, CDR2 YSYEKL, per germline. CDR3 sequence: CASSQDLGLAGIYNEQFF. The CDR3 bases are TGCGCCAGCAGCCAAGATCTTGGACTAGCGGGAATCTACAATGAGCAGTTCTTC.

This chain connects TRBV6-1 to TRBJ1-1, with D possibly TRBD1 on 5 matching bases. The germline gives CDR1 MNHNS, CDR2 SASEGT. V dropped 8 bases and J dropped 1 base, with 11 bases sitting between them. This CDR3 is 13 amino acids long. CDR3 nucleotide sequence: TGTGCCAGCCAGGGACTATCGAACACTGAAGCTTTCTTT. Protein product: CASQGLSNTEAFF.

The J gene is TRBJ2-7, the V gene TRBV5-1; D might be TRBD1 (5 bases). The CDR3 has 15 residues. The germline V gene encodes CDR1 SGHRS and CDR2 YFSETQ. Trimming shortened V by 0 bases and J by 5 bases, and 15 bases separated the two germline ends. This CDR3 reads CASSLGRVTGNEQYF. DNA of the CDR3: TGCGCCAGCAGCTTGGGTAGGGTCACAGGCAACGAGCAGTACTTC.

This clone was counted only a few times. V gene TRBV10-2 combines with J gene TRBJ1-1, with a possible D match to TRBD1 (5 bases). Per the germline V gene, CDR1 is WSHSY and CDR2 is SAAADI. V dropped 7 bases and J dropped 10 bases, with 13 bases sitting between them. CDR3 length: 11 residues. CDR3 nucleotides: TGCGCCAGCACAGACAGCCGATCAGCTTTCTTT. It is translated as CASTDSRSAFF.

This chain links TRBV7-9 with TRBJ2-1, with 9 positions matching TRBD2. Looked up from germline, CDR1 is SEHNR and CDR2 is FQNEAQ (reference sequence). The CDR3 contains 15 residues. V lost 1 base, J lost 4 bases, and 2 bases stayed unmatched. The CDR3 DNA sequence: TGTGCCAGCAGCTTAGGACTAGCGGTATACAATGAGCAGTTCTTC. This gives the protein CASSLGLAVYNEQFF. The entire variable domain, with the rest obtained from reference TRBV7-9 and TRBJ2-1, is as follows: DTGVSQNPRHKITKRGQNVTFRCDPISEHNRLYWYRQTLGQGPEFLTYFQNEAQLEKSRLLSDRFSAERPKGSFSTLEIQRTEQGDSAMYLCASSLGLAVYNEQFFGPGTRLTVL.

This chain links TRBV28 with TRBJ2-1, with 9 positions matching TRBD2. Germline CDR1 is MDHEN and CDR2 is SYDVKM. The trim removed 3 bases at V and 6 bases at J, leaving 18 bases unmatched. The CDR3 spans 19 residues. The CDR3 protein is CASSLFHQKLAGELNEQFF. The DNA for the CDR3 is TGTGCCAGCAGTTTGTTCCACCAGAAACTAGCGGGCGAGCTCAATGAGCAGTTCTTC.

This chain joins TRBV30 and TRBJ1-5; D is uncertain. Per germline, CDR1 GTSNPN and CDR2 SVGIG (reference sequence). The germline V and J ends were trimmed by 0 bases and 4 bases, with 7 bases remaining between them. This CDR3 has 13 amino acids. The CDR3 DNA sequence: TGTGCCTGGAGTGTACTCGGGAATCAGCCCCAGCATTTT. It translates to CAWSVLGNQPQHF.

A few counts support this clone. The genes are TRBV27 and TRBJ1-1; the D gene is possibly TRBD1 (5 bases). V was clipped by 2 bases and J by 4 bases, with 11 bases between them. This CDR3 has 14 amino acids. From germline, CDR1 is MNHEY and CDR2 SMNVEV (reference sequence). CDR3 nucleotides: TGTGCCAGCAGTTTAAAGGGGATAGGCACTGAAGCTTTCTTT. Its protein product is CASSLKGIGTEAFF.

V and J are TRBV29-1 and TRBJ2-1; perhaps TRBD2 as D (5 bases). Germline CDR1 SQVTM, CDR2 ANQGSEA. The CDR3 is made up of 12 amino acids. Between the trimmed V and J ends, which lost 8 bases and 1 base, there was a span of 9 bases. Here the CDR3 reads CSPGTSYNEQFF. The CDR3 region has the DNA TGCAGCCCGGGAACATCCTACAATGAGCAGTTCTTC.

The chain employs TRBV25-1 and TRBJ1-6; D gene ambiguous. The CDR3 totals 14 residues. V was shortened by 3 bases and J by 4 bases, with 7 bases between the two germline ends. From germline, CDR1 is MGHDK and CDR2 SYGVNS. This CDR3 is CASSDHGYNSPLHF. The CDR3 nucleotides read TGTGCCAGCAGTGATCACGGGTATAATTCACCCCTCCACTTT.

The J gene is TRBJ2-5, the V gene TRBV2, with D tentatively TRBD1 (6 bases). The end of the DNA aligns better with TRBJ2-7, so the J call may be wrong. The germline V gene encodes CDR1 SNHLY and CDR2 FYNNEI. The length of the CDR3 is 14 residues. DNA of the CDR3: TGTGCCAGCGTCCTTCAGGGGCGGGCCAACGAGCAGTACTTC. This encodes CASVLQGRANEQYF.

The V and J genes are TRBV27 and TRBJ1-2; D gene unclear. The germline CDR1 and CDR2 sequences are MNHEY and SMNVEV (reference sequence). V lost 4 bases, J lost 3 bases, and 15 bases lay in between. CDR3 length: 15 residues. Here the CDR3 reads CASSYATSSDYGYTF. The CDR3 DNA follows: TGTGCCAGCAGTTACGCGACATCTTCGGACTATGGCTACACCTTC.

The gene calls are TRBV15 and TRBJ2-3; TRBD2 aligns across 8 bases. V was clipped by 5 bases and J by 5 bases; unmatched bases: 12. Germline V lookup: CDR1 LNHNV, CDR2 YYDKDF (reference sequence). The length of the CDR3 is 16 residues. The CDR3 protein is CATSLQAGAPIDTQYF. CDR3 bases: TGTGCCACCAGCCTTCAAGCGGGAGCCCCTATAGATACGCAGTATTTT.

This clone was counted a single time. This rearrangement joins TRBV10-3 to TRBJ2-7, with 10 bases fitting TRBD2. CDR1 is ENHRY, CDR2 SYGVKD, per germline. Unmatched junction bases numbered 7, after V lost 2 bases and J lost 3 bases. This CDR3 is built from 16 residues. The CDR3 is CAISEGSTSGYYEQYF. The CDR3 DNA is TGTGCCATCAGTGAGGGTTCGACTAGCGGGTACTACGAGCAGTACTTC.